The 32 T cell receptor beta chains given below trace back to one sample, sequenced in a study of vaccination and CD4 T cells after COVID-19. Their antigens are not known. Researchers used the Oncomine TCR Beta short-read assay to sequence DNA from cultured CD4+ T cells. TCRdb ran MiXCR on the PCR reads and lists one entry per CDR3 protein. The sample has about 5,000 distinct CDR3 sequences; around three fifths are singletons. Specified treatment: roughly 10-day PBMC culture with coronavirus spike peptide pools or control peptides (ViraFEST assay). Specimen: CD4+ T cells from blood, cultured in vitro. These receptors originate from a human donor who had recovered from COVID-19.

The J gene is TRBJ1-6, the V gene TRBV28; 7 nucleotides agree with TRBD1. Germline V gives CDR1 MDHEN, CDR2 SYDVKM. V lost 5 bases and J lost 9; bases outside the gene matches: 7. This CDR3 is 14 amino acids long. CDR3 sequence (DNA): TGTGCCAGCAGTCTCCCGACAGGGCGTTCACCCCTCCACTTT. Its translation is CASSLPTGRSPLHF. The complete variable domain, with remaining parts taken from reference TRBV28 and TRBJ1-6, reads DVKVTQSSRYLVKRTGEKVFLECVQDMDHENMFWYRQDPGLGLRLIYFSYDVKMKEKGDIPEGYSVSREKKERFSLILESASTNQTSMYLCASSLPTGRSPLHFGNGTRLTVT.

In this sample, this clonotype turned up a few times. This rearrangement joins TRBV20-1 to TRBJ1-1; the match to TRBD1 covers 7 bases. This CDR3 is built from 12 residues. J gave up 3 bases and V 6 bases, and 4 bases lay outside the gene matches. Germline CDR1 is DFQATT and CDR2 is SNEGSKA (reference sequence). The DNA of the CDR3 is TGCAGTGCCCCGGGACAGCACACTGAAGCTTTCTTT. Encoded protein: CSAPGQHTEAFF.

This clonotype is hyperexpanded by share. CDR3 sequence (DNA): TGCAGTGCGAAGGTACAGGGGGCGAACACTGAAGCTTTCTTT. Translating it yields CSAKVQGANTEAFF. The genes are TRBV20-1 and TRBJ1-1, with 9 bases that match TRBD1. CDR1 is DFQATT, CDR2 SNEGSKA, per germline (reference sequence). The V segment lost 6 bases and the J segment 1 base; nucleotides outside the gene matches: 6. CDR3 length: 14 residues.

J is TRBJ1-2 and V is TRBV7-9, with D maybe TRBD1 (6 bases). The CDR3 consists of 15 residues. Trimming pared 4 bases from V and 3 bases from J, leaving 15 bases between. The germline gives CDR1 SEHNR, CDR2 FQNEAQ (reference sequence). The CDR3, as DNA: TGTGCCAGCAGCTCATACAGGGTGGAGCACTATGGCTACACCTTC. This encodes CASSSYRVEHYGYTF.

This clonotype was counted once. CDR3 region: CSARVGTAGLEQYF. In DNA form, the CDR3 reads TGCAGTGCTAGAGTGGGGACAGCGGGACTCGAGCAGTACTTC. The rearrangement uses TRBV20-1 and TRBJ2-7; D may match TRBD1 or TRBD2 (7 bases each). V was pared by 1 base and J by 6 bases, with 16 bases between. CDR3 length: 14 residues. Germline V CDR1 and CDR2: DFQATT, SNEGSKA (reference sequence).

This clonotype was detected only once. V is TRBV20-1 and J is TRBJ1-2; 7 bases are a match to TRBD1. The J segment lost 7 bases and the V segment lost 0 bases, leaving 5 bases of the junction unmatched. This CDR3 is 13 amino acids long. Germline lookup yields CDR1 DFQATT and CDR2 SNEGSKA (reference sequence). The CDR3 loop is CSARDRDSFGYTF. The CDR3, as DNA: TGCAGTGCTAGAGATCGGGACAGCTTTGGCTACACCTTC.

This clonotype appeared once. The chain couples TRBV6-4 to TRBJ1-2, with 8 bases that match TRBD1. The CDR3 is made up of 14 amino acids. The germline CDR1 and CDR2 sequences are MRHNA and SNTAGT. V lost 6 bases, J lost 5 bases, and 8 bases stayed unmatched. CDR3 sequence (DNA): TGTGCCAGCAGCCCAGGGGGCACGGGTTATGGCTACACCTTC. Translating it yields CASSPGGTGYGYTF.

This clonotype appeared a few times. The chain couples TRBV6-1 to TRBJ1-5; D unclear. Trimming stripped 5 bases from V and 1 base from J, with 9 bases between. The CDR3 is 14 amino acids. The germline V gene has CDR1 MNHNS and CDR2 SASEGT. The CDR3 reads CASSRRRSNQPQHF. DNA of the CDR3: TGTGCCAGCAGTCGTAGGAGGAGCAATCAGCCCCAGCATTTT.

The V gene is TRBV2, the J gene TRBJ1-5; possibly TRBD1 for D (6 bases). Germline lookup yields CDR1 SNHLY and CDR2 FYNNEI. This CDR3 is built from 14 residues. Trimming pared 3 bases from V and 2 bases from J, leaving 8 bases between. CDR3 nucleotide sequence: TGTGCCAGCAGTGACCACAGGGGCAATCAGCCCCAGCATTTT. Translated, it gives CASSDHRGNQPQHF. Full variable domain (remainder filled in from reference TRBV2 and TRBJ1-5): EPEVTQTPSHQVTQMGQEVILRCVPISNHLYFYWYRQILGQKVEFLVSFYNNEISEKSEIFDDQFSVERPDGSNFTLKIRSTKLEDSAMYFCASSDHRGNQPQHFGDGTRLSIL.

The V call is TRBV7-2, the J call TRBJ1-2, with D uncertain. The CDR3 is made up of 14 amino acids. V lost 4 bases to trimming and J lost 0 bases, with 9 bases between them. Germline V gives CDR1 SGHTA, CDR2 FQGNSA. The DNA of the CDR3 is TGTGCCAGCAGCTCTTTGGCGACTAACTATGGCTACACCTTC. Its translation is CASSSLATNYGYTF.

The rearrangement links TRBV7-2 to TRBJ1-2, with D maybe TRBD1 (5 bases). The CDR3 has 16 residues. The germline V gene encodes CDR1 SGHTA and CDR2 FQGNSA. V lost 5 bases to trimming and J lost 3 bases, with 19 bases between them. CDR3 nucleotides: TGTGCCAGCAGCCCGACGCATCCCGGGACCCACTATGGCTACACCTTC. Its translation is CASSPTHPGTHYGYTF.

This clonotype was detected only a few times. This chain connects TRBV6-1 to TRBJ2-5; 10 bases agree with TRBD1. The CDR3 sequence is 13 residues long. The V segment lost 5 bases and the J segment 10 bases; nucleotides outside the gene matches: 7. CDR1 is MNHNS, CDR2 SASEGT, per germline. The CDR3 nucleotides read TGTGCCAGCAGTCCCGCGGGACAGGGGATCCAGTACTTC. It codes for CASSPAGQGIQYF.

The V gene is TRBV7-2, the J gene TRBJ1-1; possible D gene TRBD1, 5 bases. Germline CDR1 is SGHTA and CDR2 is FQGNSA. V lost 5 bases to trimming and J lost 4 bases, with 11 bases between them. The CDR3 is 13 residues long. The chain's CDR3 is CASSMGGGTEAFF. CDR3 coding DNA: TGTGCCAGCAGCATGGGGGGGGGCACTGAAGCTTTCTTT.

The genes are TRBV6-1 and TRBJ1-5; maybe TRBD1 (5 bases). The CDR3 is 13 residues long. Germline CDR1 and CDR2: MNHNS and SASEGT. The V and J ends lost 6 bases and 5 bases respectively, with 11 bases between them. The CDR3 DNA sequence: TGTGCCAGCAGCCAGGGAGGTCATCAGCCCCAGCATTTT. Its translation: CASSQGGHQPQHF.

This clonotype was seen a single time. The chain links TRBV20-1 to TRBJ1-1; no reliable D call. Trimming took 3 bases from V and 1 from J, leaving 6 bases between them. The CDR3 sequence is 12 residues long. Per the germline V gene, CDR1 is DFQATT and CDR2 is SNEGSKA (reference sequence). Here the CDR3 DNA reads TGCAGTGCTAGCCGAAAGAACACTGAAGCTTTCTTT. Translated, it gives CSASRKNTEAFF.

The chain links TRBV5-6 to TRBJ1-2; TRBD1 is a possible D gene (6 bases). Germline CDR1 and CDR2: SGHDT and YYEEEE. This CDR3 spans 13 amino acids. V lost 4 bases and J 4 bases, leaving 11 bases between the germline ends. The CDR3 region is CASSHKTGYGYTF. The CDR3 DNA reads TGTGCCAGCAGCCACAAGACAGGCTATGGCTACACCTTC.

The CDR3 nucleotides are TGTGCCAGCAGCCCAATGTCCGAGCAGTACTTC. Amino acids: CASSPMSEQYF. The chain is built from TRBV7-2 and TRBJ2-7; no clear D gene. This CDR3 has 11 residues. Germline CDR1 and CDR2: SGHTA and FQGNSA. V was shortened by 5 bases and J by 6 bases, with 8 bases between the two germline ends. The full variable domain, in which reference TRBV7-2 and TRBJ2-7 provide the parts outside the CDR3, is GAGVSQSPSNKVTEKGKDVELRCDPISGHTALYWYRQSLGQGLEFLIYFQGNSAPDKSGLPSDRFSAERTGGSVSTLTIQRTQQEDSAVYLCASSPMSEQYFGPGTRLTVT.

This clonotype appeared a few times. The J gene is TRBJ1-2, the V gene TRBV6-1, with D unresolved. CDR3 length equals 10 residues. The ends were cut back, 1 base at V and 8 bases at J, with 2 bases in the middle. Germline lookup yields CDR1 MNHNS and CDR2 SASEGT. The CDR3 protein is CASSEEGYTF. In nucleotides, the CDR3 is TGTGCCAGCAGTGAAGAGGGCTACACCTTC.

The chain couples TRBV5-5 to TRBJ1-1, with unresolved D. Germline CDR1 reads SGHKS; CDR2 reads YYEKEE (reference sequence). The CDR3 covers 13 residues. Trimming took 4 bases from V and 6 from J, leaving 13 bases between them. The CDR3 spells CASSPSGSAEAFF. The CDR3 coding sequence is TGTGCCAGCAGCCCGTCCGGGTCCGCTGAAGCTTTCTTT.

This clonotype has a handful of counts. The CDR3: CASSLGGAIYGYTF. The CDR3 DNA sequence: TGTGCCAGCAGCCTGGGGGGGGCGATCTATGGCTACACCTTC. This chain uses TRBV28 with TRBJ1-2, with D perhaps TRBD1 (6 bases). The germline gives CDR1 MDHEN, CDR2 SYDVKM. With 6 bases removed from V and 4 bases from J, the gap between germline ends came to 15 bases. CDR3 length: 14 residues.

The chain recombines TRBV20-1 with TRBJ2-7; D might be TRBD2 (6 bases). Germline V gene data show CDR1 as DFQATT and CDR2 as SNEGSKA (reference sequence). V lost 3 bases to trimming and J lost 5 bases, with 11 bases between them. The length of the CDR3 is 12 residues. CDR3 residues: CSASPGRHEQYF. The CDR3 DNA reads TGCAGTGCTAGTCCAGGGAGGCACGAGCAGTACTTC.

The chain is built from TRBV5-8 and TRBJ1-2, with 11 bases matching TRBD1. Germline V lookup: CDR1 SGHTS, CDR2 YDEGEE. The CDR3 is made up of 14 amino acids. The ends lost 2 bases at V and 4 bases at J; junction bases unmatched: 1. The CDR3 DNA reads TGTGCCAGCAGCTTTGGGACAGGGGGCTATGGCTACACCTTC. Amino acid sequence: CASSFGTGGYGYTF. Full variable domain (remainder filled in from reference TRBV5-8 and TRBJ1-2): EAGVTQSPTHLIKTRGQQATLRCSPISGHTSVYWYQQALGLGLQFLLWYDEGEERNRGNFPPRFSGRQFPNYSSELNVNALELEDSALYLCASSFGTGGYGYTFGSGTRLTVV.

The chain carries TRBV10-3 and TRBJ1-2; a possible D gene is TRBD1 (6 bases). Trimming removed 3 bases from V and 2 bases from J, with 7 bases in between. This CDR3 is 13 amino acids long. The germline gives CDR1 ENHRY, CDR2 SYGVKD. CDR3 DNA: TGTGCCATCAGTGAAGGACAGAACTATGGCTACACCTTC. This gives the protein CAISEGQNYGYTF.

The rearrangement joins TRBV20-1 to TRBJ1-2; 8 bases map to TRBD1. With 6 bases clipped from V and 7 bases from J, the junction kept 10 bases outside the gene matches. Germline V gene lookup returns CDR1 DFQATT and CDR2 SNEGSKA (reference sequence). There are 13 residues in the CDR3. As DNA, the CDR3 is TGCAGTGCCCTCCAGGACAGGGTCCGTGGCTACACCTTC. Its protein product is CSALQDRVRGYTF.

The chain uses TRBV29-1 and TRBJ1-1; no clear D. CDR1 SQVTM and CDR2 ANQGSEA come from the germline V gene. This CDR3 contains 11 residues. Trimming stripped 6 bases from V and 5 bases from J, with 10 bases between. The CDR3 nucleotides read TGCAGCGTCGCTGGATATACTGAAGCTTTCTTT. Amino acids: CSVAGYTEAFF.

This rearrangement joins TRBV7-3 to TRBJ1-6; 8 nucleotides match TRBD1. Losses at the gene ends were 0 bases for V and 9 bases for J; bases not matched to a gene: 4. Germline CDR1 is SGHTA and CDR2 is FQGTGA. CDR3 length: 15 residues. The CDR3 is CASSLTAGGGSPLHF. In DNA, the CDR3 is TGTGCCAGCAGCTTAACGGCAGGGGGCGGTTCACCCCTCCACTTT.

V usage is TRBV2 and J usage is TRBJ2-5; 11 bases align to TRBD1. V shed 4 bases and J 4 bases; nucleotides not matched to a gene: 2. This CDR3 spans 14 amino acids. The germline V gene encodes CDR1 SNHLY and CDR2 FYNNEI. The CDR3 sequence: CASSAGQGVETQYF. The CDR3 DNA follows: TGTGCCAGCAGTGCGGGACAGGGGGTAGAGACCCAGTACTTC.

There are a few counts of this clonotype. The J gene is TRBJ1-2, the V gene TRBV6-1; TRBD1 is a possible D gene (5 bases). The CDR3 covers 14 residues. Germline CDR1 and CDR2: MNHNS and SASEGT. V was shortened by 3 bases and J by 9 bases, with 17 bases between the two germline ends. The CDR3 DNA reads TGTGCCAGCAGTGAGGGGCCAGCCTCCGCCCGCTACACCTTC. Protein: CASSEGPASARYTF.

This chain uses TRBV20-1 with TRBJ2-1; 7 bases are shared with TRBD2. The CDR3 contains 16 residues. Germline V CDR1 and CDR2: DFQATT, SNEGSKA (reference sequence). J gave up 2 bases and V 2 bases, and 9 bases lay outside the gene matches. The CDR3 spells CSARRLAVTPYNEQFF. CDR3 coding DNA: TGCAGTGCTAGACGGCTAGCGGTTACTCCCTACAATGAGCAGTTCTTC.

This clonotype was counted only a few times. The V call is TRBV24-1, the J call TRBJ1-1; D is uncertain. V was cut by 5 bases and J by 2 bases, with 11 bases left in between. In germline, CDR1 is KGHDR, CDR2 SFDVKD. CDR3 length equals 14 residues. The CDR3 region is CATSGGGLNTEAFF. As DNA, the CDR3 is TGTGCCACCAGTGGGGGTGGCCTAAACACTGAAGCTTTCTTT.

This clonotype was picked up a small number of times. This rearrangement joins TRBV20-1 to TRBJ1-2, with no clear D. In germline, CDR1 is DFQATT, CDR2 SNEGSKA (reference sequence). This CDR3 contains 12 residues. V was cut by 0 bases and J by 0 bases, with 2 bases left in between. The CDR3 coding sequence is TGCAGTGCTAGAGATCCTAACTATGGCTACACCTTC. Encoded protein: CSARDPNYGYTF.

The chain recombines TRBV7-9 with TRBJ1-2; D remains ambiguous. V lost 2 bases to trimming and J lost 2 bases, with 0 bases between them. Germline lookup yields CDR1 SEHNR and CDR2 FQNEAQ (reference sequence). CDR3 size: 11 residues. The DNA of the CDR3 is TGTGCCAGCAGCTTAAACTATGGCTACACCTTC. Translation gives CASSLNYGYTF. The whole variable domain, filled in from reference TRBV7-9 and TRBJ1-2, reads DTGVSQNPRHKITKRGQNVTFRCDPISEHNRLYWYRQTLGQGPEFLTYFQNEAQLEKSRLLSDRFSAERPKGSFSTLEIQRTEQGDSAMYLCASSLNYGYTFGSGTRLTVV.